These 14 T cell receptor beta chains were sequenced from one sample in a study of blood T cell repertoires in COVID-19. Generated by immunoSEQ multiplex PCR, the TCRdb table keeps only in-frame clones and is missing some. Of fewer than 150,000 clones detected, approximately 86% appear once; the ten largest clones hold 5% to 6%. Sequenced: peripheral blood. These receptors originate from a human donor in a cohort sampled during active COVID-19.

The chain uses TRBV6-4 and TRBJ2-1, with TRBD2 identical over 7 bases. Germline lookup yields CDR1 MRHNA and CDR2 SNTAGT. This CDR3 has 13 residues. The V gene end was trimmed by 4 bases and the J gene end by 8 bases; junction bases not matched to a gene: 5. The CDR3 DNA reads TGTGCCAGCAGTGTGACTAGCCTCCATGAGCAGTTCTTC. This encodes CASSVTSLHEQFF.

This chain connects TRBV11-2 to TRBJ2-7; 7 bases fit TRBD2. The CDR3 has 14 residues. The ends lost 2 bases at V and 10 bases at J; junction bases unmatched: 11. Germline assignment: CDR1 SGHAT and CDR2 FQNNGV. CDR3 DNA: TGTGCCAGCAGCTTACAAGGGGCTGGGGGGGTTCAGTACTTC. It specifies CASSLQGAGGVQYF.

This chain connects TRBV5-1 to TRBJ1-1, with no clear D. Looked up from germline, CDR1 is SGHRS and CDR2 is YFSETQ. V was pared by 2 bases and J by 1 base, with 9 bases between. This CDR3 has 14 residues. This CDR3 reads CASSFEGENTEAFF. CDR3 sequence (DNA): TGCGCCAGCAGCTTCGAGGGCGAGAACACTGAAGCTTTCTTT.

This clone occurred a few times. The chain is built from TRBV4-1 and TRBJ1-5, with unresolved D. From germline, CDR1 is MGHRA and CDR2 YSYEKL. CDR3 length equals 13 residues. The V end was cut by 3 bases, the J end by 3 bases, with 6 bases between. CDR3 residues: CASSHDNNQPQHF. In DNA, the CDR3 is TGCGCCAGCAGCCACGACAACAATCAGCCCCAGCATTTT.

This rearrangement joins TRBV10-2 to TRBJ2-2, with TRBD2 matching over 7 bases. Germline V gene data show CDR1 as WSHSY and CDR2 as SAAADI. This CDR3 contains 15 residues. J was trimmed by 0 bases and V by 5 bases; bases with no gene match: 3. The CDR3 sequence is CASSFSGPNTGELFF. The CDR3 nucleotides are TGCGCCAGCAGTTTTAGCGGGCCGAACACCGGGGAGCTGTTTTTT.

CDR3 protein: CASRGGGQGGTQYF. The CDR3 region has the DNA TGTGCCAGTCGCGGCGGGGGACAGGGAGGGACCCAGTACTTC. The chain links TRBV19 to TRBJ2-5; TRBD1 matches at 9 bases. The CDR3 consists of 14 residues. J was trimmed by 7 bases and V by 8 bases; bases with no gene match: 11. CDR1 and CDR2 from the germline V gene are LNHDA and SQIVND (reference sequence).

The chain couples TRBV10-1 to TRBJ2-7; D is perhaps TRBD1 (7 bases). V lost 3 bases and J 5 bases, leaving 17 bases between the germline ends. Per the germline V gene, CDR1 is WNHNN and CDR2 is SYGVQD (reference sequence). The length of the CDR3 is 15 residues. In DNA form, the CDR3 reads TGCGCCAGCAGTGAAACTGGCAGGGGGGCAGACGAGCAGTACTTC. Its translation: CASSETGRGADEQYF.

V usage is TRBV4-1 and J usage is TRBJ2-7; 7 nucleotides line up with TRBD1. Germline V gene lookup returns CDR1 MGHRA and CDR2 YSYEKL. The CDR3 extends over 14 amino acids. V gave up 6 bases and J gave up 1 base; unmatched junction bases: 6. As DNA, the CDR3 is TGCGCCAGCAGGCCCGGGACAGCTTCCTACGAGCAGTACTTC. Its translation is CASRPGTASYEQYF.

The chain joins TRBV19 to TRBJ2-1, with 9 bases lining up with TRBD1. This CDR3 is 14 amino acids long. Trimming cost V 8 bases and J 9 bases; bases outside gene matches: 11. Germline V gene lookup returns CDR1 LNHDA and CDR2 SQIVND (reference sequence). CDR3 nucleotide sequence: TGTGCCAGTCGCCGGGACAGGGAGGGTAGTGAGCAGTTCTTC. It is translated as CASRRDREGSEQFF.

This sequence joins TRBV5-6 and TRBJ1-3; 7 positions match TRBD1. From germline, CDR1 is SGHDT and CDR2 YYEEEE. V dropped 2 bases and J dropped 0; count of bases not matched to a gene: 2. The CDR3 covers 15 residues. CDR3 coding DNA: TGTGCCAGCAGCTTAGGGACAGACTCTGGAAACACCATATATTTT. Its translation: CASSLGTDSGNTIYF.

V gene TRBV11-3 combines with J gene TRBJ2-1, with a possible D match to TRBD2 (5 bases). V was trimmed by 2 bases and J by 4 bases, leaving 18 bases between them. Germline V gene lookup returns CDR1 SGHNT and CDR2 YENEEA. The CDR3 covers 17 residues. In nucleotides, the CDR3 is TGTGCCAGCAGCTTATCGCCAGGAGCGGCCCAATACAATGAGCAGTTCTTC. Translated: CASSLSPGAAQYNEQFF.

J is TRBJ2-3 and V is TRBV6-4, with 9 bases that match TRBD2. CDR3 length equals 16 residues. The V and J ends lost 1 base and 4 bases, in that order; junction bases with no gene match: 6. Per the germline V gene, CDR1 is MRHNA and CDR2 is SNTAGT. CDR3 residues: CASSDFGGGAPDTQYF. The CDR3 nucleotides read TGTGCCAGCAGTGACTTCGGCGGGGGGGCCCCAGATACGCAGTATTTT.

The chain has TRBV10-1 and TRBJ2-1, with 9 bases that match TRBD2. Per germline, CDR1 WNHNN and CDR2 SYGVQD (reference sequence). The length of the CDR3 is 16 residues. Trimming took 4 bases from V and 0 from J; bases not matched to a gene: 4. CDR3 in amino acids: CASSASGASSYNEQFF. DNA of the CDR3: TGCGCCAGCAGTGCTAGCGGGGCGAGCTCCTACAATGAGCAGTTCTTC.

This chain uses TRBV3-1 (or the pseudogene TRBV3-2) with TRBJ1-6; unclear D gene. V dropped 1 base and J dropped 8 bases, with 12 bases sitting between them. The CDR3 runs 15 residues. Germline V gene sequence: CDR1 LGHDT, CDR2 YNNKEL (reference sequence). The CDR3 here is CASSQARRRDSPLHF. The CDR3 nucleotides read TGTGCCAGCAGCCAAGCAAGAAGGCGGGATTCACCCCTCCACTTT.